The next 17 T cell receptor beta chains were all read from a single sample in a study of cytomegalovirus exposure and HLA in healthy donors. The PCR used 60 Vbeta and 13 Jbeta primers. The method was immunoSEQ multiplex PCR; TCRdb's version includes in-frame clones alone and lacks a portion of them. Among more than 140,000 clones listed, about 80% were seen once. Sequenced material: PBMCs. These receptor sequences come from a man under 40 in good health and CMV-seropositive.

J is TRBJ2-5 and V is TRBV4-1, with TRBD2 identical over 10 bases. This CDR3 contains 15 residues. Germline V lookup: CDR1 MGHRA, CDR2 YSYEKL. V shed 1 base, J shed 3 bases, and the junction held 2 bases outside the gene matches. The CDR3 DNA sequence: TGCGCCAGCAGCCAAGCCGGACTAGCGGAAGAGACCCAGTACTTC. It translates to CASSQAGLAEETQYF.

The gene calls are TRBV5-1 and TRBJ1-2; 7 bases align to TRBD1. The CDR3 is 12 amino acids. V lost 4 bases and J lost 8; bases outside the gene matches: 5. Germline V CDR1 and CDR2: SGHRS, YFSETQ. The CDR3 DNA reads TGCGCCAGCAGCGCACAGGGGAACGGCTACACCTTC. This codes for CASSAQGNGYTF.

CDR3 in DNA: TGCAGCGTTGGACGGGGCTACGAGCAGTACTTC. This translates into CSVGRGYEQYF. The chain couples TRBV29-1 to TRBJ2-7; maybe TRBD2 (5 bases). CDR1 is SQVTM, CDR2 ANQGSEA, per germline. Deletions cut 4 bases from V and 3 bases from J, with 7 bases between. CDR3 length: 11 amino acids.

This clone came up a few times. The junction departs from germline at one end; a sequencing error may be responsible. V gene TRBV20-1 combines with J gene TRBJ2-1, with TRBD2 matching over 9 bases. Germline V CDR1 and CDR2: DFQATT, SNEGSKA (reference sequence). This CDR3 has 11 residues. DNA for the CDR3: TGCAGTGCCCCTTCCCAGCGGGAGGTAATCTTC. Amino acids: CSAPSQREVIF.

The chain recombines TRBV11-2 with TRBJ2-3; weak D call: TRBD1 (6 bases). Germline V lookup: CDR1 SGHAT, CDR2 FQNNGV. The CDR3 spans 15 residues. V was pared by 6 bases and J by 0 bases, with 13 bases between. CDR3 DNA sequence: TGTGCCAGCAGGAACAGGGTCGCTAGCACAGATACGCAGTATTTT. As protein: CASRNRVASTDTQYF.

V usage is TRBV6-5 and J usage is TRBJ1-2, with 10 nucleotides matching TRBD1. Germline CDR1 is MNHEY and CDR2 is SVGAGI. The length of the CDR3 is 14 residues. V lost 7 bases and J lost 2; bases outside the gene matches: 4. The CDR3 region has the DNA TGTGCCAGCATCCCGGGACAGGGGAACTATGGCTACACCTTC. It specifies CASIPGQGNYGYTF.

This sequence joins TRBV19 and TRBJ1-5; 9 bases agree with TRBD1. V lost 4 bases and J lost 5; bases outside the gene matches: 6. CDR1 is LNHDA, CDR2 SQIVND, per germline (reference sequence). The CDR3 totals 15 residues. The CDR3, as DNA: TGTGCCAGTAGTACCACAGGGGGCTTTGATCAGCCCCAGCATTTT. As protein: CASSTTGGFDQPQHF. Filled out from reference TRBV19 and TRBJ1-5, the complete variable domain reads DGGITQSPKYLFRKEGQNVTLSCEQNLNHDAMYWYRQDPGQGLRLIYYSQIVNDFQKGDIAEGYSVSREKKESFPLTVTSAQKNPTAFYLCASSTTGGFDQPQHFGDGTRLSIL.

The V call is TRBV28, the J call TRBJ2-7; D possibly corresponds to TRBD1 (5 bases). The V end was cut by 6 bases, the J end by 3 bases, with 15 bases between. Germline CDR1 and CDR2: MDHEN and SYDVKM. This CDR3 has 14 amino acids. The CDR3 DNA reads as TGTGCCAGCAGCCTGACAGTGGCCCACTACGAGCAGTACTTC. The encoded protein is CASSLTVAHYEQYF.

This CDR3 reads CASGRQGSDQPQHF. In nucleotides, the CDR3 is TGTGCCAGTGGCCGACAGGGGAGTGATCAGCCCCAGCATTTT. This chain connects TRBV7-9 to TRBJ1-5; TRBD1 matches 8 bases. CDR3 length: 14 residues. The V segment lost 9 bases and the J segment 5 bases; nucleotides outside the gene matches: 9. Germline V gene sequence: CDR1 SEHNR, CDR2 FQNEAQ (reference sequence).

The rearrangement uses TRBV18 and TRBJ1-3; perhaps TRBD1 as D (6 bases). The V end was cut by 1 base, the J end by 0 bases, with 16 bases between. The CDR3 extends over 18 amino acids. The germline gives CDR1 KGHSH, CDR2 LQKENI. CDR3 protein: CASSPHPGTSLSGNTIYF. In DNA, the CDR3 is TGTGCCAGCTCACCACATCCCGGGACATCTCTCTCTGGAAACACCATATATTTT.

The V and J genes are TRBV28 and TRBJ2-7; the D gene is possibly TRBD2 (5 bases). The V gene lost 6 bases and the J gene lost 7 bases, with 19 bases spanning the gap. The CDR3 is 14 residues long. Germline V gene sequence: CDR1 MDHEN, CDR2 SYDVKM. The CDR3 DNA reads TGTGCCAGCAGCCGGCCCCCGGGGTCGGGGGAGCAGTACTTC. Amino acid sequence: CASSRPPGSGEQYF.

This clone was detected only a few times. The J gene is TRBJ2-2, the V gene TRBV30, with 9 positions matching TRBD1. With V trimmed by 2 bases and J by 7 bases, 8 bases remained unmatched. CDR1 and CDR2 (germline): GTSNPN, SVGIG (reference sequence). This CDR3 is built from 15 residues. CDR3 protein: CAWSWGQGISGELFF. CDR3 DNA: TGTGCCTGGAGTTGGGGACAGGGCATCAGCGGGGAGCTGTTTTTT.

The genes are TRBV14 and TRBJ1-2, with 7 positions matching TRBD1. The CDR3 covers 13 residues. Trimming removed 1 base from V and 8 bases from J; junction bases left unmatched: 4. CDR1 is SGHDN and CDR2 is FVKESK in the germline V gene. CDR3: CASSQVGTAGYTF. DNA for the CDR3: TGTGCCAGCAGCCAAGTGGGGACAGCCGGCTACACCTTC.

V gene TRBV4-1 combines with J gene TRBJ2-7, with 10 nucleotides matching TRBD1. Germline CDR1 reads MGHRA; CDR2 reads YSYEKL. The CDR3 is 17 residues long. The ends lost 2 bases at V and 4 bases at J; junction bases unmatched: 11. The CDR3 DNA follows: TGCGCCAGCAGCCAAAACTCCGGGACAGGGGAGGAATACGAGCAGTACTTC. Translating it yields CASSQNSGTGEEYEQYF.

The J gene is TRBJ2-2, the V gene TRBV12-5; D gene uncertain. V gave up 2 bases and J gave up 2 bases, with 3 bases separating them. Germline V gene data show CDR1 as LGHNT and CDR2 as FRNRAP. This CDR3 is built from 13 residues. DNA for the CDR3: TGTGCTAGTGGTTTGCCAAACACCGGGGAGCTGTTTTTT. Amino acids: CASGLPNTGELFF.

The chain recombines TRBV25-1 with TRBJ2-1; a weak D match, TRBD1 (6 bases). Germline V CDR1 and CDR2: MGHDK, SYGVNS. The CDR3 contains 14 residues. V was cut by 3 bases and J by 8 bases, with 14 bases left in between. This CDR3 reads CASSEIYRDDEQFF. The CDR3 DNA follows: TGTGCCAGCAGTGAGATTTACAGGGACGATGAGCAGTTCTTC.

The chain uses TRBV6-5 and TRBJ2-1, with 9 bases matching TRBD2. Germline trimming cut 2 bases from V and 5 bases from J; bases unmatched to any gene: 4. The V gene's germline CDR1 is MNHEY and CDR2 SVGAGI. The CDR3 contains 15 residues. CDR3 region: CASSYLSGGNNEQFF. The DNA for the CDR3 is TGTGCCAGCAGTTACCTTAGCGGGGGAAACAATGAGCAGTTCTTC.